This T cell receptor beta chain was identified during a study of neurological immune-mediated disorders (dated by TCRdb to between 2017 and 2020). Regarding the complete study: Peripheral blood TCR-beta repertoires from patients with HTLV-I-associated myelopathy (HAM/TSP), patients with multiple sclerosis, and healthy controls were compared in the study using UMI-based sequencing. The 90 to 110 TCR-beta libraries included longitudinal samples, technical triplicates and paired sorted CD4+ and CD8+ T-cell subsets alongside PBMC samples. The cohort comprised around 70 subjects: roughly 15 HAM/TSP patients, approximately 34 multiple sclerosis patients and 20 or so healthy controls.

cDNA was synthesized by template-switch 5'RACE using a primer carrying a 10-nucleotide random unique molecular identifier by which each TCR transcript was tagged. Every sequencing run covered 15-18 subjects and yielded more than 160 million TCR-beta sequences. Total RNA was extracted with the RNeasy kit. The KAPA Real-time Library Amplification kit was used to amplify TCR-beta VDJ regions with primers for the TCR constant region and the 5'RACE anchor. Sample indexes and Illumina adaptors were added in a first PCR, after which library yield was increased in a second PCR. After Ampure bead purification, the TCR product of roughly 650 bp was size-selected on a 2% E-gel SizeSelection system. Before pooling, library quality was assessed on a Bioanalyzer, concentration was determined with Qubit, and library quantification was performed with the Kapa Library Quantification kit. Libraries were sequenced paired-end 2 x 150 bp on an Illumina HiSeq 2500. To increase sequence diversity, about 25-31% phiX was spiked into each library pool. The published analysis was carried out like this. The quality-filtered reads were processed with the UMI-based MiGEC pipeline, whose error correction step removed more than 80% of the raw TCR sequences. IMGT germline references were used for aligning VDJ genes, and each clonotype was defined as a unique CDR3 amino acid sequence together with its V-J genes. VDJtools evaluated clonal expansion, Shannon diversity and CDR3 relatedness (CalcPairwiseDistances, ClusterSamples); CLCbio workbench built phylogenetic trees. Using coefficient-of-variation modelling across technical triplicates, the study counted a clone as expanded if it had at least 8 unique UMIs. In TCRdb, the public reads were trimmed at Q25 with fastp and aligned with MiXCR, with productive beta chains retained. Entries are consolidated by CDR3 protein sequence, retaining the most common genes and DNA. V and J calls and clone size were set by TCRdb, not the authors. Recorded for this sample are about 30,000 distinct CDR3 sequences; around 14% of them occurred a single time. The ten largest make up 27% of the sample.

General study outcomes and caveats: No identical CDR3 amino acid sequences were shared among expanded clones across subjects, suggesting private TCR-beta repertoires in all groups. TCR clonal expansion was highest in HAM/TSP patients and lowest in MS patients, with MS patients falling below even healthy controls.

Healthy controls were blood bank volunteers in Maryland, USA. Libraries from unsorted PBMCs were made from 2 million PBMCs kept in RNAlater at -80 degrees C until RNA extraction. Peripheral blood was subjected to Ficoll-Hypaque density gradient centrifugation to isolate PBMCs, which were then cryopreserved in liquid nitrogen. The germline V gene (reference sequence) provides CDR1 SEHNR and CDR2 FQNEAQ. At the junction V is shortened by 5 bases and J by 5 bases; bases outside the gene matches: 4. The CDR3 starts with the cysteine, ends with the phenylalanine, and has 14 residues. Of all the DNA, just the CDR3 is kept, 42 bases in frame from base 1. This clonotype was counted many times. The antigen this receptor binds is unknown. Base qualities are missing; no much larger clone stands one base away.

The sequence was collected from an older man in good health. Sequenced material: PBMCs. Here the chain combines TRBV7-9 and TRBJ1-4; TRBD1 agrees with 8 junctional bases. CDR3 region: CASSPGTGNEKLFF. Read as DNA, the sequence is TGTGCCAGCAGCCCGGGGACAGGCAATGAAAAACTGTTTTTT. With the rest looked up from the reference TRBV7-9 and TRBJ1-4 genes rather than sequenced, the full variable domain is DTGVSQNPRHKITKRGQNVTFRCDPISEHNRLYWYRQTLGQGPEFLTYFQNEAQLEKSRLLSDRFSAERPKGSFSTLEIQRTEQGDSAMYLCASSPGTGNEKLFFGSGTQLSVL.